These T cell receptor beta chains were read from a single sample in a study of blood T cell repertoires in COVID-19. Data came from immunoSEQ multiplex PCR; TCRdb stores just in-frame clones and leaves some out. This table has 29,000 or so clones, 85% to 90% appearing once. Specimen: peripheral blood. The receptors were gathered from a man aged 55-75 years with acute or convalescent COVID-19. Each CDR3 is given with its conserved first and last residue. The D gene is left open where the match is weak. Some rows mark clone size as missing; the rest say once, few, many or name a class of expanded clone.

v_gene	abundance	len	d_gene	j_gene	CDR3aa	CDR3nt
TRBV10-3	.	15	TRBD2	TRBJ2-1	CAIRPGLAVNNEQFF	TGTGCCATCAGGCCGGGACTAGCGGTTAACAATGAGCAGTTCTTC
TRBV25-1	.	15	TRBD2	TRBJ2-1	CASSERAGGPNEQFF	TGTGCCAGCAGTGAACGAGCGGGAGGTCCGAATGAGCAGTTCTTC
TRBV19	.	14	.	TRBJ1-2	CASSISISRYGYTF	TGTGCCAGTAGTATCTCAATAAGTAGATATGGCTACACCTTC
TRBV6-1	.	15	TRBD1	TRBJ1-5	CASSEGTVGTGPQHF	TGTGCCAGCAGTGAAGGGACAGTAGGGACAGGGCCCCAGCATTTT
TRBV6-5	.	13	.	TRBJ1-1	CASEIRRVTEAFF	TGTGCCAGCGAGATCCGGCGGGTCACTGAAGCTTTCTTT
TRBV2	.	14	.	TRBJ1-1	CASRATQGTTEAFF	TGTGCCAGCAGGGCAACTCAGGGGACCACTGAAGCTTTCTTT
TRBV6-2/TRBV6-3	.	14	TRBD1	TRBJ2-3	CASSEDRVSDTQYF	TGTGCCAGCAGCGAGGACAGGGTATCGGATACGCAGTATTTT
TRBV18	.	15	TRBD2	TRBJ2-1	CASSLLADLYNEQFF	TGTGCCAGCTCACTCCTAGCGGATCTCTACAATGAGCAGTTCTTC
TRBV2	once	15	TRBD2	TRBJ2-3	CASSGRGGFTDTQYF	TGTGCCAGCAGTGGTCGGGGGGGTTTCACAGATACGCAGTATTTT
TRBV6-1	.	15	TRBD1	TRBJ2-1	CASSERDSWVNEQFF	TGTGCCAGCAGTGAACGGGACAGTTGGGTGAATGAGCAGTTCTTC
TRBV11-2	.	16	.	TRBJ1-4	CASRTGGPFFNEKLFF	TGTGCCAGCAGAACCGGGGGGCCGTTCTTTAATGAAAAACTGTTTTTT
TRBV28	.	13	TRBD1	TRBJ1-2	CASTDRAYYGYTF	TGTGCCAGCACGGACAGGGCCTACTATGGCTACACCTTC
TRBV7-2	.	12	.	TRBJ2-7	CASSDQGYEQYF	TGTGCCAGCAGCGATCAGGGGTACGAGCAGTACTTC
TRBV6-6	.	14	.	TRBJ1-5	CASEGELGNQPQHF	TGTGCCAGCGAGGGAGAGTTGGGCAATCAGCCCCAGCATTTT
TRBV5-3	.	20	.	TRBJ1-4	CARSLGTDSSGLATNEKLFF	TGTGCCAGAAGCCTCGGTACGGACAGTTCGGGGTTGGCAACTAATGAAAAACTGTTTTTT
TRBV6-2/TRBV6-3	.	16	TRBD1	TRBJ1-1	CASSFPSGQLNTEAFF	TGTGCCAGCAGTTTTCCCTCGGGACAGTTAAACACTGAAGCTTTCTTT
TRBV29-1	.	13	.	TRBJ1-2	CSVEATLRYGYTF	TGCAGCGTTGAAGCTACTTTAAGATATGGCTACACCTTC
TRBV7-2	.	18	TRBD2	TRBJ2-2	CASSFQRGAGGTAWELFF	TGTGCCAGCAGTTTTCAAAGGGGAGCGGGAGGGACCGCCTGGGAGCTGTTTTTT
TRBV5-8	.	16	TRBD1	TRBJ1-3	CASSFGDRDSGNTIYF	TGTGCCAGCAGCTTTGGCGACAGGGACTCTGGAAACACCATATATTTT
TRBV4-1	.	16	.	TRBJ1-5	CASSQGRGRGNQPQHF	TGCGCCAGCAGCCAGGGTAGGGGCCGAGGCAATCAGCCCCAGCATTTT
TRBV11-2	once	14	.	TRBJ1-2	CASSLARGSDGYTF	TGTGCCAGCAGCTTAGCTAGGGGATCGGATGGCTACACCTTC
TRBV6-2/TRBV6-3	few	14	.	TRBJ2-7	CASSYLGLPYEQYF	TGTGCCAGCAGTTACCTAGGACTTCCTTACGAGCAGTACTTC
TRBV5-6	.	17	TRBD1	TRBJ1-2	CASSLAALVTGAGGYTF	TGTGCCAGCAGCTTGGCCGCGTTGGTCACAGGGGCGGGTGGCTACACCTTC
TRBV3-1/TRBV3-2	.	17	.	TRBJ2-3	CASSQDTYQRQTDTQYF	TGTGCCAGCAGCCAAGACACTTATCAGCGCCAGACAGATACGCAGTATTTT
TRBV4-2	.	13	.	TRBJ2-7	CASSRELSYEQYF	TGTGCCAGCAGCCGCGAACTTTCCTACGAGCAGTACTTC
TRBV2	.	15	TRBD1	TRBJ1-1	CASTGTGRMNTEAFF	TGTGCTAGCACCGGGACAGGGAGAATGAACACTGAAGCTTTCTTT
TRBV2	.	13	.	TRBJ1-2	CASRVTGLTGYTF	TGTGCCAGCAGGGTAACAGGGCTGACGGGCTACACCTTC
TRBV11-2	.	13	.	TRBJ1-1	CASRSGVNTEAFF	TGTGCCAGCAGGTCGGGGGTGAACACTGAAGCTTTCTTT
TRBV23-1	few	18	TRBD2	TRBJ2-5	CASSQGRAVKIPQETQYF	TGCGCCAGCAGTCAAGGGAGGGCGGTCAAAATCCCTCAAGAGACCCAGTACTTC
TRBV14	.	15	TRBD1	TRBJ2-7	CASSRRQGTGYEQYF	TGTGCCAGCAGCCGTCGACAGGGGACTGGCTACGAGCAGTACTTC
TRBV7-8	.	16	TRBD2	TRBJ2-5	CASSLGSAAGGLTQYF	TGTGCCAGCAGCTTAGGGTCGGCAGCGGGAGGCTTAACCCAGTACTTC
TRBV4-1	.	15	TRBD1	TRBJ2-5	CASSQPTGIQETQYF	TGCGCCAGCAGTCAACCGACAGGGATTCAAGAGACCCAGTACTTC
TRBV7-2	.	15	TRBD2	TRBJ2-1	CASRPSGSKHNEQFF	TGTGCCAGCCGCCCTAGCGGGAGTAAGCACAATGAGCAGTTCTTC
TRBV28	.	14	.	TRBJ1-2	CASRAGVTNYGYTF	TGTGCCAGCAGGGCAGGGGTAACTAACTATGGCTACACCTTC
TRBV27	.	16	.	TRBJ1-1	CASSLTLGGFNTEAFF	TGTGCCAGCAGTTTGACCCTGGGGGGGTTTAACACTGAAGCTTTCTTT
TRBV21-1	.	14	.	TRBJ2-2	CASSGRTNTGELFF	TGTGCCAGCAGCGGTAGGACTAACACCGGGGAGCTGTTTTTT
TRBV10-2	.	13	.	TRBJ2-5	CASSRQEQETQYF	TGCGCCAGCTCGAGACAGGAACAAGAGACCCAGTACTTC
TRBV29-1	.	15	TRBD1	TRBJ2-3	CSVDRQGLPTDTQYF	TGCAGCGTTGACCGACAGGGGCTTCCCACAGATACGCAGTATTTT
TRBV24-1	.	17	TRBD1	TRBJ1-1	CATSDLILDRDHTEAFF	TGTGCCACCAGTGACCTGATCTTGGACAGGGATCACACTGAAGCTTTCTTT
TRBV27	.	15	.	TRBJ2-6	CASSLWALGANVLTF	TGTGCCAGCAGTTTGTGGGCCCTTGGGGCCAACGTCCTGACTTTC
TRBV5-8	.	14	TRBD1	TRBJ2-7	CASSQGQFSYEQYF	TGTGCCAGCAGCCAGGGACAGTTTTCCTACGAGCAGTACTTC
TRBV7-9	.	15	.	TRBJ1-1	CASSPRMGTHTEAFF	TGTGCCAGCAGCCCCCGCATGGGCACCCACACTGAAGCTTTCTTT
TRBV27	.	13	.	TRBJ2-5	CASSPYREETQYF	TGTGCCAGCAGCCCATACAGGGAGGAGACCCAGTACTTC
TRBV10-3	.	13	.	TRBJ1-5	CAISESGNQPQHF	TGTGCCATCAGTGAGTCCGGGAATCAGCCCCAGCATTTT
TRBV4-1	.	15	TRBD1	TRBJ2-5	CASSLGQGAVETQYF	TGCGCCAGCAGCCTCGGACAGGGAGCGGTGGAGACCCAGTACTTC
TRBV28	.	16	.	TRBJ1-1	CASSMTTPPGNTEAFF	TGTGCCAGCAGTATGACGACACCTCCCGGGAACACTGAAGCTTTCTTT
TRBV14	.	17	TRBD2	TRBJ2-1	CASSPRVGLAGYNEQFF	TGTGCCAGCAGCCCCAGGGTAGGACTAGCGGGATACAATGAGCAGTTCTTC
TRBV5-1	.	16	TRBD1	TRBJ1-3	CASSSGTGGYGNTIYF	TGCGCCAGCAGCTCAGGGACAGGGGGATATGGAAACACCATATATTTT